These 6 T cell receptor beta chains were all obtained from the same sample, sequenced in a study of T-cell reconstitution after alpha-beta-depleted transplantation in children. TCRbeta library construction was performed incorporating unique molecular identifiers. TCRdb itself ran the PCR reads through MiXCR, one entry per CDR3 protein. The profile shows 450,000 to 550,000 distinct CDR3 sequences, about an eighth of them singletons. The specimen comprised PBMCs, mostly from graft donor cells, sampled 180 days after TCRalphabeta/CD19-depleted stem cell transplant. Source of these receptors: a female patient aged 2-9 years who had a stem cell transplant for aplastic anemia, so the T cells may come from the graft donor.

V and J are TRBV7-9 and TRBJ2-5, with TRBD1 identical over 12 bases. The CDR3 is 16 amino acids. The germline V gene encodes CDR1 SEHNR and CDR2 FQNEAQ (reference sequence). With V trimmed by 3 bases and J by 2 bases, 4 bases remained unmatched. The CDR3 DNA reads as TGTGCCAGCAGCTTGGGGACAGGGGGCCGACAAGAGACCCAGTACTTC. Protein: CASSLGTGGRQETQYF.

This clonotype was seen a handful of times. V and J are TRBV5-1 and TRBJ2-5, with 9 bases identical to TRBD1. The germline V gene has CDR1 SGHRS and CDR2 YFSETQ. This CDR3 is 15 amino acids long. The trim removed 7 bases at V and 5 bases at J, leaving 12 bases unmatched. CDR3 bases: TGCGCCAGCGCCGGGACAGGGTCCTCCGGTGAGACCCAGTACTTC. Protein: CASAGTGSSGETQYF.

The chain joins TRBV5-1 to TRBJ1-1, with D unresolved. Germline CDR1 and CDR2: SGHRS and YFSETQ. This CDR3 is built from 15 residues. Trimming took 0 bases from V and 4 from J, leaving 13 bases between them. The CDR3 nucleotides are TGCGCCAGCAGCTTGGAATTCGGGGTAAGCACTGAAGCTTTCTTT. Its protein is CASSLEFGVSTEAFF.

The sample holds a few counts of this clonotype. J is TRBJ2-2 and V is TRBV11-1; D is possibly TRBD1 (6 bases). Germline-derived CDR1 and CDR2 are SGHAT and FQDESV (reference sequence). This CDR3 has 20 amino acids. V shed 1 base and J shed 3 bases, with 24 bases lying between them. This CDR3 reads CASSLGDAPGQSIYTGELFF. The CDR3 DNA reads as TGTGCCAGCAGCTTAGGGGATGCACCGGGACAATCTATCTACACCGGGGAGCTGTTTTTT.

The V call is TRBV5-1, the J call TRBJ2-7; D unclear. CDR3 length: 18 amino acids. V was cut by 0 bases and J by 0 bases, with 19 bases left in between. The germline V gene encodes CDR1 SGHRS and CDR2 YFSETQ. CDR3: CASSLASSLGGRSYEQYF. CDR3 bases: TGCGCCAGCAGCTTGGCTAGTTCTTTGGGCGGACGCTCCTACGAGCAGTACTTC.

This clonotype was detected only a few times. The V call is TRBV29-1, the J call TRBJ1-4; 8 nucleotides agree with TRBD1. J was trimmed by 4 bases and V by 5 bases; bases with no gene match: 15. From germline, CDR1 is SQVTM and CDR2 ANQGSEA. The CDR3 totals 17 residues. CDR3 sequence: CSVSTGAGIRINEKLFF. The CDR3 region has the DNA TGCAGCGTTTCGACAGGGGCCGGGATTAGGATTAATGAAAAACTGTTTTTT.